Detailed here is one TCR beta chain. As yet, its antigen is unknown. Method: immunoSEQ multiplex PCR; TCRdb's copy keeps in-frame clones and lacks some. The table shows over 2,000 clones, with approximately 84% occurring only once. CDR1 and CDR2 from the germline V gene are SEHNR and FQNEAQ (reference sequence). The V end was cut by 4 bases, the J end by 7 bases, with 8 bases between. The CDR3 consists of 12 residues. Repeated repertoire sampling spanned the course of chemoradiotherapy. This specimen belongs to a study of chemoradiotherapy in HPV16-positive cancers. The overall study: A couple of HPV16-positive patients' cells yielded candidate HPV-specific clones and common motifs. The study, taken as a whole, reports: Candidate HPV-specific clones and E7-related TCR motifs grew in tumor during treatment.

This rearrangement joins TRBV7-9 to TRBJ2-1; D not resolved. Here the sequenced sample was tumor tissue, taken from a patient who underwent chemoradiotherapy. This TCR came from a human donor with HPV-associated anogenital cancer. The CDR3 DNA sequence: TGTGCCAGCAGCTCTGGCCGGAATGAGCAGTTCTTC. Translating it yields CASSSGRNEQFF.